The entry below gives a single TCR beta chain sequence along with its context. Antigen unknown. The CDR3 runs 17 residues. CDR1 SGHAT and CDR2 FQDESV come from the germline V gene (reference sequence). The ends lost 2 bases at V and 5 bases at J; junction bases unmatched: 8. The sample originates from a study of STAT5B mutations in CD4+ large granular lymphocyte leukemia. The overall study: Among healthy controls, a particular HLA allele went with more CDR3 'QG' motifs. General study results and limits: Top patient clones used TRBV06 genes more often: 8/27 versus 2/35 in controls. Main leukemic clonotypes were patient-specific, but roughly 26% appeared at low frequency elsewhere.

Produced via immunoSEQ multiplex PCR; TCRdb's table is partial and in-frame only. The profile shows about 32,000 clones, around four fifths of them singletons. The chain is built from TRBV11-1 and TRBJ2-3; 12 nucleotides align to TRBD2. This receptor was obtained from a human donor in good health. Sequencing used CD4+ T cells from blood buffy coats. The CDR3 region has the DNA TGTGCCAGCAGCTTACGAGGACTAGCGGGGTATCAAGATACGCAGTATTTT. Its protein product is CASSLRGLAGYQDTQYF. Using reference TRBV11-1 and TRBJ2-3 for the parts outside the CDR3, the full variable domain is EAEVAQSPRYKITEKSQAVAFWCDPISGHATLYWYRQILGQGPELLVQFQDESVVDDSQLPKDRFSAERLKGVDSTLKIQPAELGDSAMYLCASSLRGLAGYQDTQYFGPGTRLTVL.